The entry that follows covers one TCR beta chain sequence. Its ends do not fully match the called genes, so a read error is possible. Amplification used 60 Vbeta primers and 13 Jbeta primers. Per the study methods: Later analysis identified tens of millions of unique TCR beta chains, approximately 10 million shared. Profiled with immunoSEQ multiplex PCR; TCRdb holds only in-frame clones, not every one. The DNA gave D and trimming, while V, J and clone size come from that table. The table has roughly 120,000 clones, approximately 80% seen once; the top ten hold around 5%. These data are taken from a study of cytomegalovirus exposure and HLA in healthy donors. The CDR3 contains 15 residues. CDR1 MNHEY and CDR2 SVGAGI come from the germline V gene.

The rearrangement uses TRBV6-5 and TRBJ1-2, with 12 nucleotides matching TRBD1. This sequence was found in a man aged 50-59 years in good health and CMV-seropositive. Source material: PBMCs. CDR3 amino acids: CASRGTGGLNYGCTF. CDR3 coding DNA: TGTGCCAGCAGGGGGACAGGGGGCCTGAACTATGGCTGCACCTTC.